This TCR beta chain was sequenced in a study of T cells in women clearing cervical HPV infection. Germline assignment: CDR1 SNHLY and CDR2 FYNNEI. The V and J ends lost 7 bases and 5 bases respectively, with 12 bases between them. This CDR3 has 14 residues. Repertoires were generated with immunoSEQ multiplex PCR, while TCRdb's copy carries only in-frame clones and drops some. The sample features 18,000 or so clones, with over 13% in its top ten. Comments on this clone: The CDR3 extends 3 residues past the end of the read, so its final part is completed from the germline J gene.

This rearrangement joins TRBV2 to TRBJ1-6; D unclear. This sequence originates from a woman between 18 and 70 years old with a cervical HPV16 infection that either progressed to CIN3+ or cleared (not recorded which). Sequencing input: blood buffy coat. The part of the CDR3 DNA that was read is TGTGCCAGCATGAAGGCAAGGGATAATTCACCC. It specifies CASMKARDNSP. In full, the CDR3 is CASMKARDNSPLHF.